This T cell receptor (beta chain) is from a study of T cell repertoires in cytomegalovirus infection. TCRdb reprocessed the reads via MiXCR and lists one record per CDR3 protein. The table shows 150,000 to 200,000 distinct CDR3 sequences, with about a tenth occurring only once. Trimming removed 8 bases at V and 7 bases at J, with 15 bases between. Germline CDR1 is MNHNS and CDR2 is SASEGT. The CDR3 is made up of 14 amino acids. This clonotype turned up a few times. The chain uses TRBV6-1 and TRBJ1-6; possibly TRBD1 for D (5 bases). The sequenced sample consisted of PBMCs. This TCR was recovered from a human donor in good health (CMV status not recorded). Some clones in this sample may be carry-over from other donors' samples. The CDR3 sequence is CASEDKGINSPLHF. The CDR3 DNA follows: TGTGCCAGCGAGGACAAAGGAATAAATTCACCCCTCCACTTT.